This TCR beta chain was obtained from a study of patients and donors after allogeneic stem cell transplantation. Germline loops: CDR1 DFQATT, CDR2 SNEGSKA (reference sequence). The CDR3 runs 15 residues. The germline V and J ends were trimmed by 1 base and 4 bases, with 14 bases remaining between them. This clonotype is medium-sized (0.01 to 0.1%). One entry per CDR3 protein results from TCRdb running MiXCR on the RT-PCR reads. The sample includes tens of thousands of distinct CDR3 sequences, 26% of them seen just once. Material for sequencing was blood, either unsorted or a sorted T cell fraction (not recorded which). This sequence was found in a human donor who was either an allogeneic HSCT recipient or a stem cell or donor lymphocyte infusion donor (not recorded which). It is not recorded whose cells these are; they may come from a transplant donor. The rearrangement links TRBV20-1 to TRBJ2-1, with D perhaps being TRBD1 or TRBD2 (6 bases each). CDR3 sequence: CSARGGRDPYNEQFF. The DNA of the CDR3 is TGCAGTGCTAGAGGGGGGCGGGACCCGTACAATGAGCAGTTCTTC.